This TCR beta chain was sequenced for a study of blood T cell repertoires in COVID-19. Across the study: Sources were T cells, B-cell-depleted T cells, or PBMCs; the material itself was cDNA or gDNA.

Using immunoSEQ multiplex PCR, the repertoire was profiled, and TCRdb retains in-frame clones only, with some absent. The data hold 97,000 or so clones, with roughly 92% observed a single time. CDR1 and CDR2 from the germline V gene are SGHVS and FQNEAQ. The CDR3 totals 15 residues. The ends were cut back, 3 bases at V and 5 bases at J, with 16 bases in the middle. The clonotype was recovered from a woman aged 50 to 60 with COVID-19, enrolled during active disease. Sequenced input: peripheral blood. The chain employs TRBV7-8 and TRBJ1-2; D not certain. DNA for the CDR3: TGTGCCAGCAGCTTTTCCTCACTTAGAGGGTATGGCTACACCTTC. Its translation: CASSFSSLRGYGYTF. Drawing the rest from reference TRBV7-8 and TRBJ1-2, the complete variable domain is GAGVSQSPRYKVAKRGQDVALRCDPISGHVSLFWYQQALGQGPEFLTYFQNEAQLDKSGLPSDRFFAERPEGSVSTLKIQRTQQEDSAVYLCASSFSSLRGYGYTFGSGTRLTVV.